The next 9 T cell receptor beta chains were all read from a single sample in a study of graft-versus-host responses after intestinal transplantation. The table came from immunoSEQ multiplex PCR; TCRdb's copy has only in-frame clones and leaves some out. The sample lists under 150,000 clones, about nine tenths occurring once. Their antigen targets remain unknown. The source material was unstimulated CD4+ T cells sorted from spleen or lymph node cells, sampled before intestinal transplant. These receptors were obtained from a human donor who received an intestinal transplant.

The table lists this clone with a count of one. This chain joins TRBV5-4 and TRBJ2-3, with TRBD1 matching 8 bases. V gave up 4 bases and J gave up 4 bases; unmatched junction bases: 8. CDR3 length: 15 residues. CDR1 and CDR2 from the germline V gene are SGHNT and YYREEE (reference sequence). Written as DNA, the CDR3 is TGTGCCAGCAGCCCCAGGGGGCGAATTCCAGATACGCAGTATTTT. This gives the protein CASSPRGRIPDTQYF.

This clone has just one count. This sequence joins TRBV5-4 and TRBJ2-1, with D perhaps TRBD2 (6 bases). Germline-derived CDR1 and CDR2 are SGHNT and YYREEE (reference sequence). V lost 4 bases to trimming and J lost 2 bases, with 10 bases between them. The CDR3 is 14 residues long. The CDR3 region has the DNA TGTGCCAGCAGCGGGACTGGCCCCTACAATGAGCAGTTCTTC. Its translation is CASSGTGPYNEQFF.

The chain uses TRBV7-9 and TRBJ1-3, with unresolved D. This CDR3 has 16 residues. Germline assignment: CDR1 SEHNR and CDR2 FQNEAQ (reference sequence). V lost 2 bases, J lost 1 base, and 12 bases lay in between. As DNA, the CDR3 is TGTGCCAGCAGCTTAAGCGGGTCCGGTTCTGGAAACACCATATATTTT. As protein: CASSLSGSGSGNTIYF.

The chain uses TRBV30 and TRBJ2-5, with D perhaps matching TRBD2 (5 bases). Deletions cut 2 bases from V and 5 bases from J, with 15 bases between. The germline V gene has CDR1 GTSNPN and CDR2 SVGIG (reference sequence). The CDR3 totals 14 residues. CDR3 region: CAWSQVGQRETQYF. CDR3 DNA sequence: TGTGCCTGGAGTCAGGTAGGGCAGCGGGAGACCCAGTACTTC.

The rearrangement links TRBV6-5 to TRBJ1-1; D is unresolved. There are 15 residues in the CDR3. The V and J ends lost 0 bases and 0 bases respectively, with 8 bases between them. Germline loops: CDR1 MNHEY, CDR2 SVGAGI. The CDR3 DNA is TGTGCCAGCAGTTACTCGAAAACAGTGAACACTGAAGCTTTCTTT. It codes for CASSYSKTVNTEAFF.

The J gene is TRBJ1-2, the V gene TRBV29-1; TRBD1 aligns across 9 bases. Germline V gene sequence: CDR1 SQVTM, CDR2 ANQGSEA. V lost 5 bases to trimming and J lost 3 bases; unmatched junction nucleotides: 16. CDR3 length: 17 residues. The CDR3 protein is CSVRSWDREIGDYGYTF. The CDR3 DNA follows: TGCAGCGTTAGAAGTTGGGACAGGGAAATCGGAGACTATGGCTACACCTTC.

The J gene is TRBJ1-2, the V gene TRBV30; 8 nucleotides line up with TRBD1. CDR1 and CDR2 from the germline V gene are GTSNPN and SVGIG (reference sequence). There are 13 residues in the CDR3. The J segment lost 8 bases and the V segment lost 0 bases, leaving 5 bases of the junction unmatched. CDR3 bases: TGTGCCTGGAGTGTAGCGGGGACAGGCGGCTACACCTTC. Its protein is CAWSVAGTGGYTF. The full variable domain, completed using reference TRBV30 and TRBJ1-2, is SQTIHQWPATLVQPVGSPLSLECTVEGTSNPNLYWYRQAAGRGLQLLFYSVGIGQISSEVPQNLSASRPQDRQFILSSKKLLLSDSGFYLCAWSVAGTGGYTFGSGTRLTVV.

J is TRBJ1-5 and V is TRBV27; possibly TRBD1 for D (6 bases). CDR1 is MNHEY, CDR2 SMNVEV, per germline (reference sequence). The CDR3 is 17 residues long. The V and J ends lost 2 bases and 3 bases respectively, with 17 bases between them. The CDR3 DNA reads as TGTGCCAGCAGTTTAGCCGGGACAATCAATTTCAATCAGCCCCAGCATTTT. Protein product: CASSLAGTINFNQPQHF.

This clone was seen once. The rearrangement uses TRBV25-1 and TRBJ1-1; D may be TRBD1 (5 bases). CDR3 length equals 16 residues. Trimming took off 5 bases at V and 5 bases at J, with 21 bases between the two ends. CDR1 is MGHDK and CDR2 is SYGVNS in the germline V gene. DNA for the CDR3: TGTGCCAGCAGTTCTTCACGGCAGGGCCAGAGGACTGAAGCTTTCTTT. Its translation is CASSSSRQGQRTEAFF. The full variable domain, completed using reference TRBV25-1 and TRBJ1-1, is EADIYQTPRYLVIGTGKKITLECSQTMGHDKMYWYQQDPGMELHLIHYSYGVNSTEKGDLSSESTVSRIRTEHFPLTLESARPSHTSQYLCASSSSRQGQRTEAFFGQGTRLTVV.